Shown below are 17 T cell receptor beta chains from a single sample sequenced in a study of OX40 agonist ivuxolimab in advanced cancers. Assay used: immunoSEQ multiplex PCR; TCRdb lists only in-frame clones, some missing. Among tens of thousands of clones listed, 70% to 90% were seen once. The material was CD4+ or CD8+ T cells sorted from blood, obtained in a trial of the OX40 agonist ivuxolimab. The source is an adult with an advanced solid tumor such as melanoma, head and neck, liver or kidney cancer.

V and J are TRBV7-7 and TRBJ2-1; 8 bases line up with TRBD2. The CDR3 contains 17 residues. J gave up 5 bases and V 3 bases, and 12 bases lay outside the gene matches. Germline loops: CDR1 SSHAT, CDR2 FNYEAQ (reference sequence). In DNA form, the CDR3 reads TGTGCCAGCAGCTTGACGGGAGGGCCCGGGAACGACAATGAGCAGTTCTTC. It specifies CASSLTGGPGNDNEQFF.

This clone was counted only a few times. The chain employs TRBV6-5 and TRBJ1-1; 8 positions match TRBD1. Germline-derived CDR1 and CDR2 are MNHEY and SVGAGI. The CDR3 runs 15 residues. V was pared by 5 bases and J by 1 base, with 6 bases of the junction left unmatched. CDR3 in DNA: TGTGCCAGCAGTACTCAGGGGGCCCAGAACACTGAAGCTTTCTTT. This codes for CASSTQGAQNTEAFF.

The chain recombines TRBV4-1 with TRBJ2-1; tentatively, D is TRBD2 (5 bases). CDR1 MGHRA and CDR2 YSYEKL come from the germline V gene. With 0 bases removed from V and 6 bases from J, the gap between germline ends came to 12 bases. This CDR3 region has 15 residues. The CDR3 bases are TGCGCCAGCAGCCAAGATCAAGGACTCCTCAATGAGCAGTTCTTC. This gives the protein CASSQDQGLLNEQFF.

V gene TRBV30 combines with J gene TRBJ1-2; 9 nucleotides line up with TRBD1. CDR1 is GTSNPN and CDR2 is SVGIG in the germline V gene (reference sequence). CDR3 length: 15 residues. CDR3 residues: CAIIDRDRAVMGYTF. CDR3 in DNA: TGTGCGATAATAGACCGGGACAGGGCGGTCATGGGCTACACCTTC.

This sequence joins TRBV19 and TRBJ2-4, with 14 bases aligning to TRBD2. This CDR3 has 15 residues. V shed 6 bases and J 7 bases; nucleotides not matched to a gene: 5. CDR1 LNHDA and CDR2 SQIVND come from the germline V gene (reference sequence). Here the CDR3 reads CASRNGTSGSNIQYF. The DNA for the CDR3 is TGTGCCAGTAGGAACGGGACTAGCGGGAGTAACATTCAGTACTTC.

This chain joins TRBV18 and TRBJ2-1, with 12 bases fitting TRBD2. Germline V gene data show CDR1 as KGHSH and CDR2 as LQKENI. The CDR3 has 17 residues. J was trimmed by 5 bases and V by 3 bases; bases with no gene match: 8. The CDR3 DNA reads TGTGCCAGCTCACCTGGACTAGCGGGGATGAGAAACAATGAGCAGTTCTTC. This sequence encodes CASSPGLAGMRNNEQFF.

This chain connects TRBV5-1 to TRBJ2-1, with D uncertain. The CDR3 is 16 residues long. Trimming left V 1 base short and J 4 bases short, with 15 bases between. Germline assignment: CDR1 SGHRS and CDR2 YFSETQ. The CDR3 here is CASSLYGPLTYNEQFF. In nucleotides, the CDR3 is TGCGCCAGCAGCTTGTACGGGCCCCTGACTTACAATGAGCAGTTCTTC.

This clone was picked up one time. V gene TRBV5-1 combines with J gene TRBJ2-3; TRBD2 matches at 9 bases. The CDR3 contains 19 residues. From germline, CDR1 is SGHRS and CDR2 YFSETQ. The V segment lost 0 bases and the J segment 0 bases; nucleotides outside the gene matches: 11. This chain's CDR3 is CASSLAPNSGRTSTDTQYF. The CDR3 nucleotides are TGCGCCAGCAGCTTGGCCCCTAACAGCGGGAGGACTAGCACAGATACGCAGTATTTT. Full variable domain (outside the CDR3, taken from reference TRBV5-1 and TRBJ2-3): KAGVTQTPRYLIKTRGQQVTLSCSPISGHRSVSWYQQTPGQGLQFLFEYFSETQRNKGNFPGRFSGRQFSNSRSEMNVSTLELGDSALYLCASSLAPNSGRTSTDTQYFGPGTRLTVL.

The chain links TRBV6-1 to TRBJ1-1, with D hard to call. Trimming took off 4 bases at V and 2 bases at J, with 14 bases between the two ends. The CDR3 loop spans 15 amino acids. CDR1 and CDR2 (germline): MNHNS, SASEGT. The CDR3 loop is CASSGGMFSNTEAFF. CDR3 DNA sequence: TGTGCCAGCAGTGGGGGTATGTTTTCTAACACTGAAGCTTTCTTT.

In this sample, this clone turned up once. The rearrangement joins TRBV14 to TRBJ2-4; no definite D call. The CDR3 has 13 residues. Germline V CDR1 and CDR2: SGHDN, FVKESK. V dropped 0 bases and J dropped 15 bases, with 15 bases sitting between them. The CDR3, as DNA: TGTGCCAGCAGCCAAGATCTATCGGCGAGTAGGTACTTC. This encodes CASSQDLSASRYF.

This clone was detected a few times. The DNA of the CDR3 is TGTGCCTGGAGTTCACTGGGTAGACTGATCTATGGCTACACCTTC. It encodes CAWSSLGRLIYGYTF. This sequence joins TRBV30 and TRBJ1-2; D remains ambiguous. This CDR3 is 15 amino acids long. Germline V CDR1 and CDR2: GTSNPN, SVGIG (reference sequence). Trimming shortened V by 2 bases and J by 4 bases, and 17 bases separated the two germline ends.

The chain couples TRBV6-5 to TRBJ1-1; D is undetermined. The germline V gene has CDR1 MNHEY and CDR2 SVGAGI. V was pared by 2 bases and J by 1 base, with 8 bases between. This CDR3 spans 14 amino acids. The CDR3 spells CASSYRHKNTEAFF. The CDR3 DNA reads as TGTGCCAGCAGTTACCGCCACAAGAACACTGAAGCTTTCTTT.

A remark on this clone: One end of the junction is discordant with germline, which a read error may explain. Other DNA sequences in the same sample also yield this CDR3. The chain is built from TRBV5-6 and TRBJ2-5; D remains unclear. This CDR3 has 11 amino acids. Looked up from germline, CDR1 is SGHDT and CDR2 is YYEEEE. CDR3 sequence (DNA): TGTGCCAGCAGCCAACAAGAGACCCAATACTTC. Translated, it gives CASSQQETQYF. Filled out from reference TRBV5-6 and TRBJ2-5, the complete variable domain reads DAGVTQSPTHLIKTRGQQVTLRCSPKSGHDTVSWYQQALGQGPQFIFQYYEEEERQRGNFPDRFSGHQFPNYSSELNVNALLLGDSALYLCASSQQETQYFGPGTRLLVL.

The chain links TRBV2 to TRBJ2-1; D not resolved. V gave up 10 bases and J gave up 6 bases, with 19 bases separating them. The CDR3 sequence is 14 residues long. The germline V gene has CDR1 SNHLY and CDR2 FYNNEI. For the CDR3, the DNA is TGTGCCACCTCCTACCCCCTTCGGCTCAATGAGCAGTTCTTC. This codes for CATSYPLRLNEQFF.

J is TRBJ2-7 and V is TRBV7-6; TRBD2 aligns across 11 bases. Per the germline V gene, CDR1 is SGHVS and CDR2 is FNYEAQ. V shed 6 bases, J shed 1 base, and the junction held 5 bases outside the gene matches. The CDR3 extends over 15 amino acids. The CDR3 DNA reads TGTGCCAGCAGTCCTAGCGGGAGGTCATCCTACGAGCAGTACTTC. This encodes CASSPSGRSSYEQYF.

The V call is TRBV7-6, the J call TRBJ2-7, with 10 bases that match TRBD2. The CDR3 loop spans 16 amino acids. The junction had 6 bases not matched to a gene; V was cut back by 1 base and J by 3 bases. CDR1 is SGHVS and CDR2 is FNYEAQ in the germline V gene. This CDR3 is CASSLGAASGSYEQYF. The CDR3 DNA sequence: TGTGCCAGCAGCTTAGGAGCGGCTAGCGGGAGCTACGAGCAGTACTTC.

V gene TRBV10-2 combines with J gene TRBJ2-5; the D is unclear. V was trimmed by 2 bases and J by 12 bases, leaving 19 bases between them. The CDR3 contains 14 residues. CDR1 and CDR2 (germline): WSHSY, SAAADI. The CDR3 loop is CASSESSSFGLKYF. The CDR3 nucleotides are TGCGCCAGCAGTGAGAGCTCCTCTTTTGGGCTAAAGTACTTC.